These 30 T cell receptor beta chains share one sample of origin, sequenced in a study of T cells expressing NK-cell markers. TCRdb re-analyzed the 5' RACE reads; it lists each CDR3 protein once, without DNA. The sample shows roughly 430,000 distinct CDR3 sequences, and about 7.3% sits with its ten largest clones. The sequenced material came from blood T cells: a sorted CD56 or NKG2C T cell subset, CD4+ or CD8+ T cells, or bulk PBMC T cells (not recorded which). The source is a woman between 18 and 75 years old in good health.

V and J are TRBV30 and TRBJ2-6. Germline values: CDR1 GTSNPN, CDR2 SVGIG (reference sequence). There are 15 residues in the CDR3. The CDR3: CAWTRHDSGANVLTF.

The chain joins TRBV20-1 to TRBJ2-2; the D call of TRBD2 rests on TCRdb alone, since no DNA is present to check it. From germline, CDR1 is DFQATT and CDR2 SNEGSKA (reference sequence). This CDR3 comprises 17 residues. CDR3 loop: CSARDSRGRPNTGELFF.

The rearrangement joins TRBV7-2 to TRBJ1-1; TCRdb returns TRBD1, unconfirmable since there is no DNA. Germline lookup yields CDR1 SGHTA and CDR2 FQGNSA. The CDR3 contains 16 residues. The CDR3 sequence: CASSPQPGRINTEAFF.

V is TRBV7-2 and J is TRBJ1-5. The length of the CDR3 is 15 residues. Germline V gene lookup returns CDR1 SGHTA and CDR2 FQGNSA. The CDR3 sequence: CASSLDRVSNQPQHF.

The chain carries TRBV28 and TRBJ2-1; TCRdb designates TRBD1, a call that cannot be tested without DNA. The CDR3 runs to 15 residues. From germline, CDR1 is MDHEN and CDR2 SYDVKM. CDR3 amino acids: CASVSRDRVANEQFF.

The genes are TRBV6-9 and TRBJ2-3. From germline, CDR1 is MNHGY and CDR2 SVAAGI. This CDR3 comprises 13 residues. This chain's CDR3 is CASRGGHTDTQYF.

The chain is built from TRBV15 and TRBJ1-2; checking the TCRdb D call of TRBD1 is not possible without DNA. From germline, CDR1 is LNHNV and CDR2 YYDKDF (reference sequence). CDR3 length: 16 residues. The CDR3: CATSKKGQGTSYGYTF.

The chain combines TRBV29-1 with TRBJ2-7. The CDR3 covers 14 residues. Germline values: CDR1 SQVTM, CDR2 ANQGSEA. This CDR3 is CSVEDKGSSYEQYF.

The V and J genes are TRBV9 and TRBJ2-2; TCRdb outputs TRBD1, but without DNA this stays unchecked. CDR1 and CDR2 (germline): SGDLS, YYNGEE. There are 14 residues in the CDR3. The CDR3 protein is CASSVLSGTGELFF.

This chain uses TRBV18 with TRBJ2-3; the D gene TCRdb calls, TRBD1, cannot be checked with no DNA. This CDR3 contains 16 residues. Germline loops: CDR1 KGHSH, CDR2 LQKENI. CDR3 sequence: CASSPLGTGGSDTQYF.

This chain links TRBV7-2 with TRBJ2-1; TCRdb reports TRBD2, a call that lacks DNA to check it against. The germline CDR1 and CDR2 sequences are SGHTA and FQGNSA. The CDR3 consists of 15 residues. The CDR3 loop is CASSLFSGANNEQFF.

The chain combines TRBV10-1 with TRBJ1-5; the TCRdb D gene call, TRBD1, has no DNA to confirm it. CDR1 is WNHNN, CDR2 SYGVQD, per germline (reference sequence). The CDR3 is 13 amino acids. The CDR3 here is CASSDSLGTPQHF.

J is TRBJ2-3 and V is TRBV18; TCRdb outputs TRBD1, but without DNA this stays unchecked. Germline-derived CDR1 and CDR2 are KGHSH and LQKENI. This CDR3 comprises 15 residues. CDR3 sequence reads: CASSPGTLSTDTQYF.

The rearrangement links TRBV9 to TRBJ2-1; TCRdb returns TRBD1, unconfirmable since there is no DNA. The CDR3 contains 16 residues. Germline loops: CDR1 SGDLS, CDR2 YYNGEE. The CDR3 reads CASSDARTVSGNEQFF.

This chain connects TRBV11-2 to TRBJ2-5; TCRdb gives TRBD1 as the D gene, but with no DNA this cannot be confirmed. Per germline, CDR1 SGHAT and CDR2 FQNNGV. This CDR3 comprises 16 residues. The CDR3 loop reads CASSLGDRGLQETQYF.

The J gene is TRBJ2-2, the V gene TRBV9. This CDR3 has 17 amino acids. Germline CDR1 SGDLS, CDR2 YYNGEE. The CDR3 is CASSVNHRQGDTGELFF.

V is TRBV18 and J is TRBJ2-1; TCRdb proposes TRBD2, but this gene call is untestable without DNA. The CDR3 is made up of 16 amino acids. Germline loops: CDR1 KGHSH, CDR2 LQKENI. CDR3 in amino acids: CASSPPVAGGPGEQFF.

J is TRBJ1-4 and V is TRBV6-1; TCRdb gives TRBD1 as the D gene, but with no DNA this cannot be confirmed. The CDR3 spans 14 residues. Germline-derived CDR1 and CDR2 are MNHNS and SASEGT. The CDR3 reads CASSGLGANEKLFF.

This chain joins TRBV4-1 and TRBJ1-6; with no DNA, the TCRdb D assignment of TRBD1 cannot be verified. Germline CDR1 MGHRA, CDR2 YSYEKL. This CDR3 contains 16 residues. CDR3 sequence: CASSQGQGQGREPLHF.

This chain uses TRBV20-1 with TRBJ1-6; TCRdb selects TRBD1, and the lack of DNA leaves this call unchecked. There are 16 residues in the CDR3. Looked up from germline, CDR1 is DFQATT and CDR2 is SNEGSKA (reference sequence). CDR3 in amino acids: CSARDRRVAYNSPLHF.

The chain recombines TRBV11-2 with TRBJ1-3; absent DNA, TCRdb's TRBD1 call cannot be checked. Looked up from germline, CDR1 is SGHAT and CDR2 is FQNNGV. CDR3 size: 13 residues. CDR3 sequence reads: CASGDGGGNTIYF.

This rearrangement joins TRBV18 to TRBJ2-7; TCRdb selects TRBD1, and the lack of DNA leaves this call unchecked. This CDR3 has 15 amino acids. Germline CDR1 KGHSH, CDR2 LQKENI. CDR3 loop: CASSPPQGAPYEQYF.

The rearrangement joins TRBV4-1 to TRBJ2-1; the D call of TRBD1 rests on TCRdb alone, since no DNA is present to check it. This CDR3 is built from 15 residues. Germline values: CDR1 MGHRA, CDR2 YSYEKL. CDR3: CASSQGNGVRGEQFF.

This chain uses TRBV28 with TRBJ2-1; there is no DNA to check the TCRdb D call of TRBD2. CDR1 is MDHEN, CDR2 SYDVKM, per germline. The CDR3 contains 16 residues. CDR3 sequence: CASSLPGLGRVNEQFF. Using reference TRBV28 and TRBJ2-1 for the parts outside the CDR3, the full variable domain is DVKVTQSSRYLVKRTGEKVFLECVQDMDHENMFWYRQDPGLGLRLIYFSYDVKMKEKGDIPEGYSVSREKKERFSLILESASTNQTSMYLCASSLPGLGRVNEQFFGPGTRLTVL.

The V gene is TRBV7-2, the J gene TRBJ2-3; with no DNA, the TCRdb D assignment of TRBD1 cannot be verified. The germline gives CDR1 SGHTA, CDR2 FQGNSA. This CDR3 contains 12 residues. The CDR3 sequence is CASSRGEYTQYF.

The rearrangement uses TRBV12-3 or TRBV12-4 and TRBJ1-5. This CDR3 comprises 15 residues. The CDR3: CASSFRRYSNQPQHF.

The chain combines TRBV28 with TRBJ1-3. Germline V lookup: CDR1 MDHEN, CDR2 SYDVKM. This CDR3 is 13 amino acids long. The CDR3 spells CASHVASGNTIYF. Supplemented by reference TRBV28 and TRBJ1-3, the full variable domain reads DVKVTQSSRYLVKRTGEKVFLECVQDMDHENMFWYRQDPGLGLRLIYFSYDVKMKEKGDIPEGYSVSREKKERFSLILESASTNQTSMYLCASHVASGNTIYFGEGSWLTVV.

The chain is built from TRBV12-3 or TRBV12-4 and TRBJ2-5; TCRdb's D gene call, TRBD1, goes unchecked for lack of DNA. CDR3 length: 16 amino acids. CDR3 loop: CASSLGGGDPGETQYF.

The chain employs TRBV20-1 and TRBJ2-3; TCRdb indicates TRBD1, and absent DNA this call remains unverified. Germline V lookup: CDR1 DFQATT, CDR2 SNEGSKA (reference sequence). The CDR3 covers 15 residues. This chain's CDR3 is CSARRGGGSTDTQYF.

CDR3 sequence reads: CSVWTVSYNEQFF. The chain joins TRBV20-1 to TRBJ2-1; TCRdb designates TRBD1, a call that cannot be tested without DNA. Germline V gene lookup returns CDR1 DFQATT and CDR2 SNEGSKA (reference sequence). This CDR3 contains 13 residues.